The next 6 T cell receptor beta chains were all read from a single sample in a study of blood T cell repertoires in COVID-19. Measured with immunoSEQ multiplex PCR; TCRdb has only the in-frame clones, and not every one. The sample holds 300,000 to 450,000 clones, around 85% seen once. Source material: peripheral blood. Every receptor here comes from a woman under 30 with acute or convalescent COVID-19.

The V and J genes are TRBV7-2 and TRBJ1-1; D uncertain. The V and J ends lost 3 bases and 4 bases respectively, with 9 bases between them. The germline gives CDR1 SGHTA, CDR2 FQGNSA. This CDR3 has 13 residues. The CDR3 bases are TGTGCCAGCAGCTTCTCTACGTCCACTGAAGCTTTCTTT. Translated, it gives CASSFSTSTEAFF. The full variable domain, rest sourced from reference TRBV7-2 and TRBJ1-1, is GAGVSQSPSNKVTEKGKDVELRCDPISGHTALYWYRQSLGQGLEFLIYFQGNSAPDKSGLPSDRFSAERTGGSVSTLTIQRTQQEDSAVYLCASSFSTSTEAFFGQGTRLTVV.

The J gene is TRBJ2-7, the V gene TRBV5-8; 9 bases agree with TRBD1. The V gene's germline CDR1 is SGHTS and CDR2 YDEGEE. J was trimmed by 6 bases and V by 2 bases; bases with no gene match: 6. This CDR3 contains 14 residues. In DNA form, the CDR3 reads TGTGCCAGCAGCTTCCGGGACAGGGAACGCGAGCAGTACTTC. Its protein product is CASSFRDREREQYF. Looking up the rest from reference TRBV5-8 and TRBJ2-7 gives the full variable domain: EAGVTQSPTHLIKTRGQQATLRCSPISGHTSVYWYQQALGLGLQFLLWYDEGEERNRGNFPPRFSGRQFPNYSSELNVNALELEDSALYLCASSFRDREREQYFGPGTRLTVT.

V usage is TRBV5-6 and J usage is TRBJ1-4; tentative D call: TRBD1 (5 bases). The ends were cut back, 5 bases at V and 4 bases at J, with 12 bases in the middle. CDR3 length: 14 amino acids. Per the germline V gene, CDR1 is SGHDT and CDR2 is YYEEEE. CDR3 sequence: CASSHRSYNEKLFF. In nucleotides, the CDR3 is TGTGCCAGCAGTCACAGGAGTTATAATGAAAAACTGTTTTTT.

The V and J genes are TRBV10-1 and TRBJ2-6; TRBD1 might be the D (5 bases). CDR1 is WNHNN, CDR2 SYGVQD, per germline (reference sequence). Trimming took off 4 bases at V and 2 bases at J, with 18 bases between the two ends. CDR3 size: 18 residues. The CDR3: CASSVGQGFGTGANVLTF. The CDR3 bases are TGCGCCAGCAGTGTAGGGCAGGGTTTTGGGACTGGGGCCAACGTCCTGACTTTC.

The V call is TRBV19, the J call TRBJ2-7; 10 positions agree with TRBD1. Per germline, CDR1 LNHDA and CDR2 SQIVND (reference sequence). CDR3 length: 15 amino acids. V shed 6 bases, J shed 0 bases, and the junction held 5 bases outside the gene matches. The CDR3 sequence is CASSSGTGDSYEQYF. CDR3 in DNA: TGTGCCAGTAGCTCCGGGACAGGGGACTCCTACGAGCAGTACTTC. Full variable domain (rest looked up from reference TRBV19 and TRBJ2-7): DGGITQSPKYLFRKEGQNVTLSCEQNLNHDAMYWYRQDPGQGLRLIYYSQIVNDFQKGDIAEGYSVSREKKESFPLTVTSAQKNPTAFYLCASSSGTGDSYEQYFGPGTRLTVT.

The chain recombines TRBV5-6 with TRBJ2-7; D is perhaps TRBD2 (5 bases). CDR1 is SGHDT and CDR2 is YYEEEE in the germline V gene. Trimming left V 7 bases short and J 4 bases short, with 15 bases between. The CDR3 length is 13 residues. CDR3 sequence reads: CASLRVGVYEQYF. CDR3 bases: TGTGCCAGCCTGCGGGTCGGAGTGTACGAGCAGTACTTC.